This T cell receptor beta chain was sequenced in a study of long-term antiretroviral therapy in people with HIV. Study findings and constraints: It was observed that HIV repertoires exhibited narrower CDR3 length ranges than controls.

The libraries were made with immunoSEQ v3.0 at survey level. A per-sample goal of roughly 35,000-55,000 T-cell genomes was targeted by sequencing. Sequenced by immunoSEQ multiplex PCR; TCRdb stores in-frame clones only, minus some. This table has approximately 39,000 clones, over 75% appearing once. About this clone: Its antigen is as yet unknown.

This CDR3 has 13 residues. V gave up 4 bases and J gave up 3 bases, with 10 bases separating them. Germline lookup yields CDR1 SGHAT and CDR2 FQNNGV. The chain couples TRBV11-2 to TRBJ2-7; unclear D gene. The TCR originated in a young man with HIV. The specimen comprised unsorted PBMCs, sampled 1.5 years after starting antiretroviral therapy. CDR3 region: CASSSIMGYEQYF. In nucleotides, the CDR3 is TGTGCCAGCAGCTCAATAATGGGCTACGAGCAGTACTTC.